This T cell receptor beta chain emerged from a study of patients and donors after allogeneic stem cell transplantation. The germline CDR1 and CDR2 sequences are LGHNA and YSLEER. Trimming cost V 5 bases and J 5 bases; bases outside gene matches: 7. This CDR3 has 15 amino acids. TCRdb itself ran the RT-PCR reads through MiXCR, one entry per CDR3 protein. Of roughly 230,000 distinct CDR3 sequences in the sample, 14% are singletons; the top ten hold around a tenth. The sample comprised blood, either unsorted or a sorted T cell fraction (not recorded which). The receptor comes from a human donor who was either an allogeneic HSCT recipient or a stem cell or donor lymphocyte infusion donor (not recorded which). It is not recorded whose cells these are; they may come from a transplant donor. V gene TRBV4-3 combines with J gene TRBJ2-1; 9 bases agree with TRBD2. This CDR3 reads CASSFSGGPNNEQFF. Here the CDR3 DNA reads TGCGCCAGCAGCTTCAGCGGGGGGCCTAACAATGAGCAGTTCTTC.